This TCR beta chain was sequenced for a study of cytomegalovirus exposure and HLA in healthy donors. Findings and limits, study-wide: Reportedly, HLA-A and HLA-B alleles of most subjects were accurately predicted from TCR beta. There was a cluster of highly shared sequence variants that was likely a sequencing artifact. Later on, an analysis found that several of the most significant clusters appeared to be linked to common viral pathogens, which included parvovirus B19.

The PCR had 60 Vbeta and 13 Jbeta primers. Clones were sequenced by immunoSEQ multiplex PCR, and TCRdb holds only the in-frame ones, with some missing. The sample yields 37,000 or so clones, roughly 76% seen once. Points on this clone: Its antigen is undetermined.

The ends lost 7 bases at V and 5 bases at J; junction bases unmatched: 10. This CDR3 has 15 amino acids. The germline CDR1 and CDR2 sequences are LNHDA and SQIVND (reference sequence). The rearrangement joins TRBV19 to TRBJ1-1; TRBD1 matches 10 bases. The sequence was obtained from a woman aged 40 to 50 in good health and CMV-seronegative. The sequencing input was PBMCs. The CDR3: CASTQKDRGRTEAFF. The CDR3 DNA is TGTGCCAGTACTCAAAAGGACAGGGGGAGGACTGAAGCTTTCTTT.